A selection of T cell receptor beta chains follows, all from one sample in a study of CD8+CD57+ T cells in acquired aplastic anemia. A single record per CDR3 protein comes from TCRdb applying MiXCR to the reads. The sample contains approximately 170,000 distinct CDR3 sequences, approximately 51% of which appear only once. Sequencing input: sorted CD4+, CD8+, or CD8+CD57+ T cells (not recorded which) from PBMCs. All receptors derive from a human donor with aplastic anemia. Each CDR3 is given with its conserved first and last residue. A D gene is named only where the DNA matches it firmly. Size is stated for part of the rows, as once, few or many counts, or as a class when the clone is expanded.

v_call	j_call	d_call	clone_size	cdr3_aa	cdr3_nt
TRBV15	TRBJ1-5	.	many	CATRRADNQPQHF	TGTGCCACCCGCCGGGCAGACAATCAGCCCCAGCATTTT
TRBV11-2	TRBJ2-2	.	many	CASSLGSQGSLVAGELFF	TGTGCCAGCAGCTTAGGTTCGCAGGGGTCCCTGGTCGCCGGGGAGCTGTTTTTT
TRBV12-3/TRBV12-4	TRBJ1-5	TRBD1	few	CASSSEEVRGPHQPQHF	TGTGCCAGCAGTTCCGAAGAAGTCAGGGGGCCCCATCAGCCCCAGCATTTT
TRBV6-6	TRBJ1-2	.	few	CASSYSRGAGGYTF	TGTGCCAGCAGTTACTCAAGGGGGGCGGGTGGCTACACCTTC
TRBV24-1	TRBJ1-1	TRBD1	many	CATSATGGNTEAFF	TGTGCCACCAGTGCCACAGGGGGGAACACTGAAGCTTTCTTT
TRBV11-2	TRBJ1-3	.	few	CASTFSPGLSGNTIYF	TGTGCCAGCACCTTCTCCCCGGGCCTCTCTGGAAACACCATATATTTT
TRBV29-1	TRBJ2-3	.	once	CSVEEGITRSTDTQYF	TGCAGCGTGGAGGAGGGAATTACGCGAAGCACAGATACGCAGTATTTT
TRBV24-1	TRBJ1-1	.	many	CATSSYLGTEAFF	TGTGCCACCAGTTCCTACTTGGGCACTGAAGCTTTCTTT
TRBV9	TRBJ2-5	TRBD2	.	CASSPGTSVQETQYF	TGTGCCAGCAGCCCCGGGACTAGCGTCCAAGAGACCCAGTACTTC
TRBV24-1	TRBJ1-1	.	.	CATTGLEAFF	TGTGCCACCACAGGGCTTGAAGCTTTCTTT
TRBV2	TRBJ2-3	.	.	CASSEGSPTDTQYF	TGTGCCAGCAGTGAAGGCAGCCCCACAGATACGCAGTATTTT
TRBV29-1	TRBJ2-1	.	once	CSTDWGQNSLQVLF	TGCAGCACCGATTGGGGGCAGAATAGCCTCCAAGTGCTCTTC
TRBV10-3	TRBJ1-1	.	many	CASSREVNTEAFF	TGTGCCAGCTCCAGGGAAGTGAACACTGAAGCTTTCTTT
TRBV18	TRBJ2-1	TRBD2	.	CASSPTSGVSSYNEQFF	TGTGCCAGCTCACCTACTAGCGGGGTTAGTTCCTACAATGAGCAGTTCTTC
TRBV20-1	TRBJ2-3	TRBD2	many	CSASPAKRGAGTDTQYF	TGCAGTGCTAGCCCGGCTAAGCGGGGGGCGGGGACAGATACGCAGTATTTT
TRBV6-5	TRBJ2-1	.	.	CASSYGGSYNEQFF	TGTGCCAGCAGTTACGGGGGCTCCTACAATGAGCAGTTCTTC
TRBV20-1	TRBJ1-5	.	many	CSASQGNSNQPQHF	TGCAGTGCTAGTCAAGGGAATAGCAATCAGCCCCAGCATTTT
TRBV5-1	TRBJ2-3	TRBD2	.	CASSLASGRADTQYF	TGCGCCAGCAGCTTAGCTAGCGGGAGGGCAGATACGCAGTATTTT
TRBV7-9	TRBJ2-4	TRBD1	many	CASSLGSGGGGLDIQYF	TGTGCCAGCAGCTTAGGGTCAGGGGGCGGAGGATTGGACATTCAGTACTTC
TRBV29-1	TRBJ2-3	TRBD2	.	CSVAGTSYF	TGCAGCGTGGCCGGGACTAGCTATTTT
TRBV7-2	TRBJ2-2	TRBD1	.	CASSEWTGELFF	TGTGCCAGCAGCGAGTGGACAGGGGAGTTGTTTTTT
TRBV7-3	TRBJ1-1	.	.	CASSFPTQGTTEAFF	TGTGCCAGCAGCTTCCCTACCCAGGGTACCACTGAAGCTTTCTTT
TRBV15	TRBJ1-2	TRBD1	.	CATRKDRGVYGYTF	TGTGCCACCAGAAAAGACAGGGGAGTCTATGGCTACACCTTC
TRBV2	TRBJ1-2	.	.	CASKRGQDNYGYTF	TGTGCCAGCAAACGAGGTCAGGATAACTATGGCTACACCTTC
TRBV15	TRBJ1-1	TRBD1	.	CATSRDPGQVGEAFF	TGTGCCACCAGCAGAGACCCGGGACAGGTAGGGGAAGCTTTCTTT
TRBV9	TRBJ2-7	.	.	CASSEPRYEQYF	TGTGCCAGCAGCGAGCCTCGCTACGAGCAGTACTTC
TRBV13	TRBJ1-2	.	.	CASSLGRGYTF	TGTGCCAGCAGCTTAGGCCGTGGCTACACCTTC
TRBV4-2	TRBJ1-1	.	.	CASSQVPTVNTEAFF	TGTGCCAGCAGCCAAGTGCCCACAGTGAACACTGAAGCTTTCTTT
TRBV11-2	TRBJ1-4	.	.	CASSPRTGTNEKLFF	TGTGCCAGCAGCCCTCGAACAGGAACTAATGAAAAACTGTTTTTT
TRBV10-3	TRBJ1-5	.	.	CAISESLGGHNQPQHF	TGTGCCATCAGTGAGTCTCTCGGCGGGCACAATCAGCCCCAGCATTTT
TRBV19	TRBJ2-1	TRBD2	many	CASSIRGRARNEQFF	TGTGCCAGTAGTATTCGGGGGAGGGCCAGGAATGAGCAGTTCTTC
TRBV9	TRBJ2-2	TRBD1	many	CASSSPRGQGDGLFF	TGTGCCAGCAGCTCACCCCGGGGTCAGGGGGATGGGCTGTTTTTT
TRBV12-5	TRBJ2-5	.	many	CASGLRQGSVYQETQYF	TGTGCTAGTGGTTTGCGGCAGGGGTCCGTCTACCAAGAGACCCAGTACTTC
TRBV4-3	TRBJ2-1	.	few	CASSQDGGPPNEQFF	TGCGCCAGCAGCCAAGATGGGGGCCCGCCAAATGAGCAGTTCTTC
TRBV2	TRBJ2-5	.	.	CASAFSTETQYF	TGTGCCAGCGCCTTCTCGACAGAGACCCAGTACTTC
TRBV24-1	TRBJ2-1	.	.	CATSDHIDSQQFF	TGTGCCACCAGTGATCATATCGACAGTCAGCAGTTCTTC
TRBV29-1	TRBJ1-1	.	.	CSVAGFTEAFF	TGCAGCGTTGCAGGGTTCACTGAAGCTTTCTTT
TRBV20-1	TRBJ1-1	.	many	CSAAQSYTEAFF	TGCAGTGCTGCACAGTCTTACACTGAAGCTTTCTTT
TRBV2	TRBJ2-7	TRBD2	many	CASGPSGFSYEQYF	TGTGCCAGCGGACCTAGCGGGTTCTCCTACGAGCAGTACTTC
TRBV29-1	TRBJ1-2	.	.	CSVPGLGTF	TGCAGCGTTCCGGGGTTAGGCACCTTC
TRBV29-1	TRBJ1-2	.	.	CSSSRTTGGYTF	TGCAGCTCTTCGAGAACGACTGGAGGCTACACCTTC
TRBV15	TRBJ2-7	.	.	CATGSNIYEQYF	TGTGCCACCGGAAGTAACATCTACGAGCAGTACTTC
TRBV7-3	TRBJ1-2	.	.	CASSPGGVQNYGYTF	TGTGCCAGCAGTCCCGGGGGAGTGCAAAACTATGGCTACACCTTC
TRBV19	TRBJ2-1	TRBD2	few	CASSATSGRMENEQFF	TGTGCCAGTAGTGCGACTAGCGGGAGGATGGAAAATGAGCAGTTCTTC
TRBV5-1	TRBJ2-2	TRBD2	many	CASSPLSGTGELFF	TGCGCCAGCAGCCCCCTTAGCGGGACCGGGGAGCTGTTTTTT
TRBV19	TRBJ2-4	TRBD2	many	CASSMGGLDIQYF	TGTGCCAGTAGTATGGGAGGGTTGGACATTCAGTACTTC
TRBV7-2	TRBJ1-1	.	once	CASSRGWTEAFF	TGTGCCAGCAGCCGAGGGTGGACTGAAGCTTTCTTT